Sequencing of this T cell receptor (beta chain) was carried out in a study of cytomegalovirus exposure and HLA in healthy donors. The CDR3 has 16 residues. The germline CDR1 and CDR2 sequences are SGDLS and YYNGEE. V lost 0 bases and J 1 base, leaving 13 bases between the germline ends. Study-wide results and limits: In an earlier analysis, most TCR beta V segments were productive about 87% or about 30% of the time. As a later analysis revealed, the rate of TCR association differed by HLA locus, with DRB1 most and HLA-C fewest.

About this clone: Its antigen is undetermined.

Primers for the PCR totalled 60 Vbeta and 13 Jbeta. Produced via immunoSEQ multiplex PCR; TCRdb's table is partial and in-frame only. The table includes approximately 91,000 clones, around 70% detected once. This chain uses TRBV9 with TRBJ2-5; TRBD1 might be the D (6 bases). The clonotype originates from a female donor in good health and CMV-seronegative. Specimen: PBMCs. CDR3 DNA: TGTGCCAGCAGCGTAGGGGCAGGGGTAGGCCAAGAGACCCAGTACTTC. Translated, it gives CASSVGAGVGQETQYF. The full variable domain, rest sourced from reference TRBV9 and TRBJ2-5, is DSGVTQTPKHLITATGQRVTLRCSPRSGDLSVYWYQQSLDQGLQFLIQYYNGEERAKGNILERFSAQQFPDLHSELNLSSLELGDSALYFCASSVGAGVGQETQYFGPGTRLLVL.